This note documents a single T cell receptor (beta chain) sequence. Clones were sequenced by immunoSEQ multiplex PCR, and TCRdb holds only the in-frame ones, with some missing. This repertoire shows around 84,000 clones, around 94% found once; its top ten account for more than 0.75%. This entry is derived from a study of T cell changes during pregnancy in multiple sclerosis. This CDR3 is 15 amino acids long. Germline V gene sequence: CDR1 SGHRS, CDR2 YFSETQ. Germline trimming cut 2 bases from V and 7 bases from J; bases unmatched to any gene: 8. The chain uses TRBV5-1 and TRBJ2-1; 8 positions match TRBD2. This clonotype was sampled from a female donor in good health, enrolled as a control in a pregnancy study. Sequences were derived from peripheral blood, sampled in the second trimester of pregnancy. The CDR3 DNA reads TGCGCCAGCAGCTTAAGACTAGCGAGTAGAAATGAGCAGTTCTTC. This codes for CASSLRLASRNEQFF.